This T cell receptor beta chain appears in the sequencing data of a study of blood T cells in healthy people across ages. Only a few counts were recorded for this clonotype. Its target is not known. Next came a second PCR, run for about 6 to 11 cycles, which used a sample-barcoded 5' primer along with a J-beta primer mix. Sequencing recovered at least 3 million CDR3-containing paired-end reads from each sample. TCRdb used MiXCR to reprocess the 5' RACE reads, holding one entry per CDR3 protein. The top ten clones hold 13% of a sample with some 880,000 distinct CDR3 sequences, 36% of them seen once. Germline lookup yields CDR1 MDHEN and CDR2 SYDVKM. The V and J ends lost 7 bases and 6 bases respectively, with 12 bases between them. CDR3 length equals 12 residues. Findings of the study overall: Age showed a roughly linear inverse relationship with TCR beta diversity per million T cells.

Sequencing was done on a sample of blood. The origin of this receptor is a man aged 18 to 35 in good health. V and J are TRBV28 and TRBJ1-1, with no clear D. The CDR3 nucleotides are TGTGCCAGCATGGCAGCAAGGGCTGAAGCTTTCTTT. This sequence encodes CASMAARAEAFF.